The text below deals with one TCR beta chain. Its antigen is as yet unknown. The source material, RNA transcripts, was used to amplify TCR beta CDR3 regions. First-round RT-PCR with HTBI primers amplified the TCR CDR3 region. TCRdb passed the multiplex PCR reads through MiXCR, listing each CDR3 protein once. The profile shows hundreds of thousands of distinct CDR3 sequences, around 40% of them singletons. Trimming shortened V by 7 bases and J by 10 bases, and 14 bases separated the two germline ends. The CDR3 consists of 13 residues. The germline V gene encodes CDR1 LNHDA and CDR2 SQIVND (reference sequence). Stable Graves' hyperthyroidism denoted no ophthalmopathy progression over 18 months. Diagnoses were made from clinical symptoms, serum measures (thyroxine and TRAb), thyroid ultrasound and orbital computed tomography. The data are from a study of T cells in Graves' hyperthyroidism and ophthalmopathy.

The study's findings and limits: Model-based prediction identified ophthalmopathy a median around 6.7 months prior to its onset. Blood shared most expanded thyroid clonotypes above 0.001.

The chain has TRBV19 and TRBJ2-6; maybe TRBD1 (6 bases). Specimen: blood. The TCR was taken from a woman between 35 and 50 years old with Graves' hyperthyroidism. The CDR3 coding sequence is TGTGCCAGTACCACAGAGGGGGTGAACGTCCTGACTTTC. This encodes CASTTEGVNVLTF.